This T cell receptor beta chain was sequenced for a study of cytomegalovirus exposure and HLA in healthy donors (dated 2017 in TCRdb). Study-wide context: In an earlier analysis of 587 of the donors, about 260 Gb of sequence data and 90 million to 120 million unique TCR beta sequences from 150 million to 200 million T cells were reported. The later analysis used no new phenotypic data to find candidate immune exposures, relying instead on TCR beta sequences and their occurrence across donors. In an earlier analysis of roughly 580 of the donors, high-throughput TCR beta sequencing was used to judge whether each TCR beta V gene segment behaved as functional or pseudogenic. The aim of the study was to test whether cataloging public T cell receptors could identify signatures of past pathogen exposure. Donor age, sex, ethnicity and CMV serostatus were collected together with the repertoire data. Typing coverage varied by locus: roughly 629-630 donors for A, B, C, DRB1 and DQB1; about 520 for DQA1; about 570 for DPA1; around 450 for DPB1. In a later genetic analysis, genome-wide SNP genotypes for about three fifths of the roughly 670 donors were used, and that subset was treated as a discovery cohort. Among about 410 genotyped donors of the cohort, an average of about 220,000 unique TCR beta nucleotide sequences was sequenced per donor, of which about 19% were non-productive. Every repertoire in the discovery cohort had been generated on one and the same sequencing platform. Both class I and class II loci were covered by HLA typing, at four-digit resolution. To predict cytomegalovirus infection status, the study combined high-throughput TCR immunosequencing, statistical association of individual TCRs with disease status, and machine learning. A later analysis re-analyzed previously published TCR beta repertoires from about 730 donors and added high-resolution HLA genotyping to study TCR occurrence patterns. A separate validation cohort of roughly 110 different subjects was used in addition to the roughly 720-subject first cohort. The genetic ancestry cluster associated with self-reported Caucasian donors included 65% to 90% of the approximately 410 genotyped donors. About 280 gigabases of sequencing data and around 85 million unique TCR sequences made up an early release that covered several hundred HLA-typed donors. Because of strong linkage in the cohort, four to six DR-DQ haplotypes were treated as single units for association and clustering. The T cell repertoires of 666 subjects were profiled by immunosequencing and related to cytomegalovirus serostatus.

According to the germline V gene, CDR1 reads MGHDK and CDR2 reads SYGVNS. The CDR3 has 13 amino acids, counting the end cysteine and phenylalanine. The kept DNA is CDR3 alone, 39 bases in frame from the first base. The trim is 4 bases for V and 2 bases for J, with a gap of 9 bases between the germline ends. The cohort comprised fewer than 700 healthy bone marrow donors. At the time of sampling, every cohort member was nominally healthy, though immune exposures that went unrecorded were likely present. The donor tested CMV seronegative and was one of the 352 seronegative cohort members. A peripheral blood sample was provided by each donor, and peripheral blood mononuclear cells were used for TCR beta sequencing. Genomic DNA was extracted from the blood cell samples with the Qiagen DNeasy Blood Extraction Kit. This clone was recorded a few times. This receptor's antigen is unknown. Per-nucleotide qualities are absent, and no much larger clonotype sits a single base away.

General conclusions and limits of the study: Because the 87-base-pair reads could not distinguish some IMGT-functional V segments, including TRBV6-2 and TRBV6-3, those segments were excluded. The earlier analysis of nearly 600 of the donors excluded 15 to 20 rarely observed V segments, including chromosome 9 orphons, because counts were too low. Compared with the roughly 710-donor mean, donors in an Asian-associated ancestry cluster had fewer N-insertions in productive TCRs, according to a later genetic analysis. In a later analysis, TCR association rates were found to vary across HLA loci, with the most associated TCRs seen for DRB1 alleles and the fewest for HLA-C alleles. Because some donors lacked HLA typing at each locus, the association tests relied only on the typed subset. The authors suggested that the approach could potentially be generalized to other disease states and immunological phenotypes. In a later genetic analysis, a missense DCLRE1C variant was associated with V-gene and J-gene trimming of TCR beta chains, and the association was replicated in an independent cohort. For the cohort, immune exposure information was limited to CMV serostatus. In this cohort, only TCR beta chains were sequenced, and detectable features were limited by the absence of alpha or paired-chain data. A later analysis found that most CMV-associated TCR beta chains appeared HLA-restricted, with HLA associations seemingly driven largely by CMV exposure. Linkage disequilibrium might explain the correlated functional status among segregating V segments, but an unknown experimental factor could not be excluded. A further reported finding was that TCR beta sequences accurately predicted the HLA-A and HLA-B alleles for most subjects in the first cohort. Presence/absence analyses assumed roughly uniform sequencing depth across donors, an assumption that may not hold. Cytomegalovirus status was reported to be diagnosed by the classifier with high specificity and sensitivity in both the original and validation cohorts. In a later analysis, several top co-occurrence clusters were reported to appear linked to parvovirus B19, influenza, CMV and Epstein-Barr virus. Compared with equally common non-associated chains, HLA-associated TCR beta chains in a later analysis were more clonally expanded and had lower generation probabilities. In an earlier analysis of fewer than 750 of the donors, most TCR beta V segments were observed in productive rearrangements about 90% or about 30% of the time, broadly matching IMGT annotations. Assigning TCR associations to individual alleles was difficult when HLA alleles, especially DR and DQ, strongly co-occurred. The study gave a list of 150 to 200 TCR beta chains associated with cytomegalovirus. In vitro tests confirmed that a few of the cytomegalovirus-associated TCR beta chains recognize cytomegalovirus antigens. Most TCR sequences were seen in very few donors, while some public TCRs were found in many individuals. A cluster of highly shared sequence variants was judged likely to be a technical artifact of the sequencing pipeline. In a later analysis, some 17,000 TCR beta sequences were associated with specific HLA alleles at a false discovery rate of 0.05.

Library creation used the immunoSEQ multiplex PCR assay. A mixture of 60 forward primers for TCR Vbeta segments and 13 reverse primers for TCR Jbeta segments was used in the multiplex PCR. Amplification of the CDR3 region of rearranged TCR beta genes was performed with a multiplex PCR assay on genomic DNA. Amplified TCR beta libraries were sequenced as 87-base-pair reads on the Illumina HiSeq System. The authors' analysis ran thus. A later analysis counted some 74 million unique TCR beta chains across the 666 repertoires, and around 9.9 million of these chains were shared by at least two donors. To remove PCR and sequencing errors, raw reads were error-corrected and collapsed into unique sequences using a nearest-neighbor algorithm that merged closely related sequences. CDR3 sequences were aligned to IMGT reference sequences to assign V, D and J gene segments. For a sequence to be retained, at least a six-nucleotide match to both a V gene segment and a J gene segment was required. Rearrangements were classified as productive when the CDR3 lacked stop codons and remained in frame with V and J, and all other rearrangements were classified as non-productive. Following IMGT convention, CDR3 was defined as the stretch from the second conserved V-encoded cysteine up to the conserved J-encoded phenylalanine. Sequences without an unambiguous match to a single V gene segment were excluded from the earlier analysis of 500 to 700 of the donors. An earlier analysis of 587 of the donors called V segments functional above 56.7% productive rearrangements and segregating when the between-donor standard deviation exceeded 5%. A statistical classification framework was built for diagnosing cytomegalovirus status from the catalog of TCR beta chain sequences. In a later analysis, V and J genes were assigned by comparing TCR nucleotide sequences against IMGT/GENE-DB human TR gene sequences. Using the TCRdist pipeline, a later analysis assigned CDR3 sequences along with most-parsimonious VDJ recombination scenarios. In a later analysis, each TCR beta chain was defined by its CDR3 amino acid sequence together with its V-gene family, and reads lacking a unique V-gene family were excluded. A later analysis removed 450 to 600 highly shared, low-generation-probability nucleotide sequences to deal with suspected cross-contamination and a sequencing artifact. In a later analysis, a clonal expansion index for each public chain was calculated from normalized within-repertoire ranks of inferred template counts. In a later analysis, generation probabilities were computed using a VDJ recombination model fitted to out-of-frame rearrangements, and the results were checked against IGoR. In a later analysis, TCR-TCR, TCR-HLA and TCR-CMV co-occurrence was scored with hypergeometric tests, and a repertoire-size bias correction was applied to TCR pairs. In a later analysis, false discovery rates were estimated by permuting HLA or CMV assignments 20 times. In a later analysis, co-occurring TCRs were grouped with DBSCAN, and TCRdist sequence similarity was added when clustering was performed within HLA-allele-positive subsets. Repertoires with fewer than 30,000 or more than 120,000 public chains, plus five repertoires with anomalous nucleotide sharing, were excluded from co-occurrence clustering. Entries here come from immuneACCESS through TCRdb and include only in-frame sequences with V and J called. Some clones fail to appear in such tables; in the studies checked, an unresolved V gene covers under half of the shortfall, and the cause of the remainder is unknown. Clone size and the V and J calls come from that table; the DNA yielded D and trimming. The sample table holds 110,000 to 150,000 clones, of which less than 10% were seen once. The leading ten clones occupy under 2% of the sample.

The chain is encoded by TRBV25-1 joined to TRBJ2-7; the D gene remains uncertain. The receptor comes from a man aged 50-59 years in good health and CMV-seronegative. The sample consisted of PBMCs. CDR3 reads: CASSAQKPYEQYF. The nucleotide sequence reads as follows: TGTGCCAGCAGTGCACAGAAGCCCTACGAGCAGTACTTC.